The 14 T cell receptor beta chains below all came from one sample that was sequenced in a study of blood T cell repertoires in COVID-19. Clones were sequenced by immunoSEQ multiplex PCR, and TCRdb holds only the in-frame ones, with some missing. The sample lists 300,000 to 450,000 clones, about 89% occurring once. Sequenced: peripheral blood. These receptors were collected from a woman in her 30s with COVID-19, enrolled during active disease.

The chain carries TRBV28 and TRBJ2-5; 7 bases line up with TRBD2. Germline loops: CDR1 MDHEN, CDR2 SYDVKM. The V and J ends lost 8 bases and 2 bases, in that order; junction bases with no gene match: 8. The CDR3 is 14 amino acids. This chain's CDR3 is CASSSPGLQETQYF. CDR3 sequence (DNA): TGTGCCAGCTCTAGTCCGGGACTACAAGAGACCCAGTACTTC.

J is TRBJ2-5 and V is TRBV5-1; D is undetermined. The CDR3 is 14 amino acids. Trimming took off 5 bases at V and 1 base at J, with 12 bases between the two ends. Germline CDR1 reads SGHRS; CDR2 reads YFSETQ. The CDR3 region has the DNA TGCGCCAGCAGTTCGACTGCCAGCCAAGAGACCCAGTACTTC. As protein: CASSSTASQETQYF.

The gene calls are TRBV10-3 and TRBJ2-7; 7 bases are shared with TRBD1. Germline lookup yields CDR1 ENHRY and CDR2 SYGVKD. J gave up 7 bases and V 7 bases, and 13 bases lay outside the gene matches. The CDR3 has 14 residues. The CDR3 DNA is TGTGCCATCAATGCCGGGACAGCCCATGAGGAGCAGTACTTC. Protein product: CAINAGTAHEEQYF.

The CDR3: CASSIYLGAHDGYTF. The CDR3 DNA reads TGTGCCAGTAGTATATATCTGGGGGCGCATGATGGCTACACCTTC. V usage is TRBV19 and J usage is TRBJ1-2; D perhaps matches TRBD1 (6 bases). V lost 2 bases and J 6 bases, leaving 16 bases between the germline ends. This CDR3 has 15 residues. Germline V gives CDR1 LNHDA, CDR2 SQIVND (reference sequence). The variable domain in full, with the rest retrieved from reference TRBV19 and TRBJ1-2, is DGGITQSPKYLFRKEGQNVTLSCEQNLNHDAMYWYRQDPGQGLRLIYYSQIVNDFQKGDIAEGYSVSREKKESFPLTVTSAQKNPTAFYLCASSIYLGAHDGYTFGSGTRLTVV.

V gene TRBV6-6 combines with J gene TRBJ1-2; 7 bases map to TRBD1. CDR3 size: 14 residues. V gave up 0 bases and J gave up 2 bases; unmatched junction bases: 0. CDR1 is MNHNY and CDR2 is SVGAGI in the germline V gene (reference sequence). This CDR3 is CASSYSTGNYGYTF. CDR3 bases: TGTGCCAGCAGTTACTCGACAGGGAACTATGGCTACACCTTC.

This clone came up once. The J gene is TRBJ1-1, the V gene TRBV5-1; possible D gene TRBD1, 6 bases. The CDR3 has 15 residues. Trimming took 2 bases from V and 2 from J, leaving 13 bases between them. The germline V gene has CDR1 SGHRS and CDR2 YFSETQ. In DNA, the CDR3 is TGCGCCAGCAGCTTCTCGACAGGCTTCAACACTGAAGCTTTCTTT. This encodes CASSFSTGFNTEAFF.

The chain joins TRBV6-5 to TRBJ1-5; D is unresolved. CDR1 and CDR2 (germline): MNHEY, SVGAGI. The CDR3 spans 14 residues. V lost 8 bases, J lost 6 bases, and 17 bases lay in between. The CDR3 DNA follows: TGTGCCAGCGCCATGCGAGGAGAGGCTCAGCCCCAGCATTTT. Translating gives CASAMRGEAQPQHF.

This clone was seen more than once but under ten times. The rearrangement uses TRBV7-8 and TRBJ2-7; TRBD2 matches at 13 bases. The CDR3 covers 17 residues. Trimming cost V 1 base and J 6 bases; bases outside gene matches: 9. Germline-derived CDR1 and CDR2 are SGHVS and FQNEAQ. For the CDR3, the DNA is TGTGCCAGCAGCTTAGTCTGGACTAGCGGGAGCATTGTCGAGCAGTACTTC. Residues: CASSLVWTSGSIVEQYF.

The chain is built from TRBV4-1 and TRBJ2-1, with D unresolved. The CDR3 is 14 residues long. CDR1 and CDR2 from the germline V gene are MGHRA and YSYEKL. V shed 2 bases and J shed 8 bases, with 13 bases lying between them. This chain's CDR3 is CASSQIISTDEQFF. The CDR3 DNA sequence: TGCGCCAGCAGCCAAATAATTAGTACCGATGAGCAGTTCTTC.

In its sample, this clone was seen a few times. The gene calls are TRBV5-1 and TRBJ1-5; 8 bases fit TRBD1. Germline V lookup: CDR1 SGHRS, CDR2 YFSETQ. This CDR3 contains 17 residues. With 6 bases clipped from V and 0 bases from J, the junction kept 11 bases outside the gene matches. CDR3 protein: CASNGTGKEYSNQPQHF. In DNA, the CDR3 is TGCGCCAGCAACGGGACAGGAAAAGAGTATAGCAATCAGCCCCAGCATTTT.

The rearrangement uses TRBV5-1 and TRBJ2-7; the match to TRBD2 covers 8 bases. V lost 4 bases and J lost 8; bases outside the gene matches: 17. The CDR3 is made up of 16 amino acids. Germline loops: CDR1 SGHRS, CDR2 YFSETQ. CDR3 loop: CASSDPSGRGKTKQYF. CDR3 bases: TGCGCCAGCAGCGATCCGAGCGGGAGAGGAAAAACAAAGCAGTACTTC.

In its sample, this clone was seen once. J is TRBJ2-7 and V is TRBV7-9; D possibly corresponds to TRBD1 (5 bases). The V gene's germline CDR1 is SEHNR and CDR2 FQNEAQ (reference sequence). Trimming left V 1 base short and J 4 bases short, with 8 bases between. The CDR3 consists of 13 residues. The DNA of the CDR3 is TGTGCCAGCAGCTTAGACAAGGGGTACGAGCAGTACTTC. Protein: CASSLDKGYEQYF.

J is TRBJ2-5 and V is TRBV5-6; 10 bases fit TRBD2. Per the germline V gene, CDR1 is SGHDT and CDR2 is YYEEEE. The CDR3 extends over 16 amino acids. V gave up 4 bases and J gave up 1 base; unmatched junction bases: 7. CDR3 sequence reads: CASSVSGLAVQETQYF. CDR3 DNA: TGTGCCAGCAGCGTGAGTGGACTAGCGGTCCAAGAGACCCAGTACTTC.

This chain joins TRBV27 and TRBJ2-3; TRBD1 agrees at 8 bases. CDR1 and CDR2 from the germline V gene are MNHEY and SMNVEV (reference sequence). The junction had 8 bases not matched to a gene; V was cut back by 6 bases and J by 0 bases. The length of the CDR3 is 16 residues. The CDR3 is CASRRGTGYSTDTQYF. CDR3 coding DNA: TGTGCCAGCAGACGGGGGACAGGCTATAGCACAGATACGCAGTATTTT.